This T cell receptor (beta chain) derives from a study of shared clonotypes between healthy human individuals. General study points: Exclusively blood specimens were collected; tissue repertoires likely differ.

Profiled with immunoSEQ multiplex PCR; TCRdb holds only in-frame clones, not every one. The data hold 530,000 or so clones, with 75% to 80% observed a single time. This clone was detected a few times. Its antigen remains unknown. For genomic DNA, unsorted samples relied on around 81 million PBMCs. V shed 1 base, J shed 7 bases, and the junction held 2 bases outside the gene matches. The CDR3 length is 13 residues. CDR1 is SGHRS and CDR2 is YFSETQ in the germline V gene. The TCR originated in a woman aged 40 to 50 in good health. Some clones in this sample may be carry-over from other donors' samples. The specimen sequenced was PBMCs. The chain joins TRBV5-1 to TRBJ1-5, with TRBD1 matching over 7 bases. Here the CDR3 reads CASSLTGVQPQHF. The CDR3 region has the DNA TGCGCCAGCAGCTTGACAGGGGTGCAGCCCCAGCATTTT.